This TCR beta chain originates from a study of blood T cells in healthy people across ages. This clonotype has just one count. The ends were cut back, 2 bases at V and 0 bases at J, with 14 bases in the middle. Germline V gives CDR1 SGHTA, CDR2 FQGTGA. The CDR3 spans 17 residues. Together with a sample-barcoded 5' primer, a J-beta primer mix was included in a second PCR lasting about 6 to 11 cycles. TCRdb independently ran MiXCR on the 5' RACE reads; one entry per CDR3 protein. The table lists about 780,000 distinct CDR3 sequences, 60% to 80% of them singletons. The chain couples TRBV7-3 to TRBJ2-1; the D call may be TRBD1 or TRBD2 (6 bases each). The receptor was derived from a man aged 25 to 40 in good health. What was sequenced was blood. The CDR3 nucleotides read TGTGCCAGCAGCTTATCTGGGGGGCTGTACTCCTACAATGAGCAGTTCTTC. As protein: CASSLSGGLYSYNEQFF.